This entry lists 26 T cell receptor beta chains sequenced from one sample in a study of beta chain features in type 1 diabetes. No antigen has been identified for these receptors. Expressed TCRB transcripts got sequenced, as all isolated RNA was reverse transcribed. Here immunoSEQ multiplex PCR was the method, and the copy in TCRdb shows in-frame clones only, minus some. The sample consists of more than 550,000 clones, over 12% of them appearing once. Study-wide findings and caveats: TCRB CDR3s from Type 1 diabetes patients were moderately but significantly shorter in all four CD4+ subsets.

What was sequenced was naive CD4+ T cells from blood. The source is a young man with type 1 diabetes.

This rearrangement joins TRBV19 to TRBJ1-5; D possibly corresponds to TRBD1 (6 bases). The CDR3 has 15 residues. In germline, CDR1 is LNHDA, CDR2 SQIVND (reference sequence). V lost 4 bases and J lost 9, with 19 bases in between. CDR3: CASSTGAALGWPQHF. CDR3 nucleotide sequence: TGTGCCAGTAGTACAGGGGCGGCCCTCGGGTGGCCCCAGCATTTT.

The V call is TRBV9, the J call TRBJ2-3, with D possibly called TRBD1 or TRBD2 (6 bases each). CDR3 length equals 13 residues. Germline loops: CDR1 SGDLS, CDR2 YYNGEE. V was shortened by 2 bases and J by 6 bases, with 10 bases between the two germline ends. The CDR3 DNA follows: TGTGCCAGCAGCGTCGGGGGCCTGGATACGCAGTATTTT. This codes for CASSVGGLDTQYF.

The chain employs TRBV5-4 and TRBJ2-3; perhaps TRBD2 as D (6 bases). Germline values: CDR1 SGHNT, CDR2 YYREEE (reference sequence). The CDR3 sequence is 15 residues long. V was trimmed by 0 bases and J by 0 bases, leaving 8 bases between them. The CDR3 reads CASSLASGSTDTQYF. The CDR3 nucleotides read TGTGCCAGCAGCTTGGCGAGCGGGAGCACAGATACGCAGTATTTT.

This clone was counted only a few times. The genes are TRBV7-2 and TRBJ1-2; TRBD1 aligns across 9 bases. Trimming cost V 0 bases and J 1 base; bases outside gene matches: 3. This CDR3 is built from 16 residues. Germline values: CDR1 SGHTA, CDR2 FQGNSA. Here the CDR3 DNA reads TGTGCCAGCAGCTTAGCGGGGACAGGGCGTAACTATGGCTACACCTTC. It encodes CASSLAGTGRNYGYTF.

This clone was recorded a few times. The V gene is TRBV10-3, the J gene TRBJ1-6; possibly TRBD1 for D (6 bases). The CDR3 runs 14 residues. Germline values: CDR1 ENHRY, CDR2 SYGVKD. Between the trimmed V and J ends, which lost 3 bases and 7 bases, there was a span of 10 bases. The CDR3 reads CAISEQGSNSPLHF. The CDR3 DNA reads as TGTGCCATCAGTGAACAGGGCTCGAATTCACCCCTCCACTTT.

The CDR3 DNA reads TGTGCCAGCAGCGTATCAGACATGAACACTGAAGCTTTCTTT. Its protein is CASSVSDMNTEAFF. This chain links TRBV9 with TRBJ1-1; no clear D. V lost 1 base to trimming and J lost 0 bases, with 7 bases between them. Germline values: CDR1 SGDLS, CDR2 YYNGEE. CDR3 length equals 14 residues.

The sample holds a few counts of this clone. This chain uses TRBV7-2 with TRBJ2-2; D is uncertain. From germline, CDR1 is SGHTA and CDR2 FQGNSA. The CDR3 has 15 residues. V dropped 0 bases and J dropped 5 bases, with 10 bases sitting between them. The CDR3 protein is CASSLAPRRTGELFF. DNA of the CDR3: TGTGCCAGCAGCTTAGCCCCCCGAAGGACCGGGGAGCTGTTTTTT.

This clone turned up a few times. The chain has TRBV28 and TRBJ1-3; 10 bases agree with TRBD1. Germline V CDR1 and CDR2: MDHEN, SYDVKM. This CDR3 is built from 16 residues. The V gene end was trimmed by 5 bases and the J gene end by 0 bases; junction bases not matched to a gene: 4. Here the CDR3 DNA reads TGTGCCAGCAGTGACAGGGGGCGAGCCTCTGGAAACACCATATATTTT. As protein: CASSDRGRASGNTIYF. Supplemented by reference TRBV28 and TRBJ1-3, the full variable domain reads DVKVTQSSRYLVKRTGEKVFLECVQDMDHENMFWYRQDPGLGLRLIYFSYDVKMKEKGDIPEGYSVSREKKERFSLILESASTNQTSMYLCASSDRGRASGNTIYFGEGSWLTVV.

The chain recombines TRBV7-2 with TRBJ2-7; possible D gene TRBD1, 5 bases. This CDR3 contains 13 residues. The germline gives CDR1 SGHTA, CDR2 FQGNSA. V lost 9 bases to trimming and J lost 3 bases, with 15 bases between them. The CDR3 DNA is TGTGCCAGAGGTGAACAGGAGTACTACGAGCAGTACTTC. The encoded protein is CARGEQEYYEQYF.

The chain's CDR3 is CASSLFDSRTDTQYF. The CDR3 nucleotides are TGTGCCAGCAGCTTATTTGACAGCCGCACAGATACGCAGTATTTT. The chain uses TRBV7-2 and TRBJ2-3; D perhaps matches TRBD1 (5 bases). Germline V lookup: CDR1 SGHTA, CDR2 FQGNSA. The germline V and J ends were trimmed by 2 bases and 1 base, with 10 bases remaining between them. There are 15 residues in the CDR3.

This clone was detected a few times. This chain joins TRBV29-1 and TRBJ1-1, with 8 bases that match TRBD1. The CDR3 covers 12 residues. The V gene's germline CDR1 is SQVTM and CDR2 ANQGSEA. Losses at the gene ends were 6 bases for V and 3 bases for J; bases not matched to a gene: 3. The chain's CDR3 is CSVQGEYTEAFF. The CDR3 nucleotides read TGCAGCGTACAGGGGGAGTACACTGAAGCTTTCTTT.

There are a few counts of this clone. This chain uses TRBV30 with TRBJ1-3; D gene uncertain. The germline V and J ends were trimmed by 0 bases and 4 bases, with 16 bases remaining between them. Looked up from germline, CDR1 is GTSNPN and CDR2 is SVGIG (reference sequence). The CDR3 runs to 16 residues. The CDR3 region has the DNA TGTGCCTGGAGTGTACGGCACAGAATGAGGGGAAACACCATATATTTT. Protein: CAWSVRHRMRGNTIYF.

The J gene is TRBJ2-2, the V gene TRBV6-5; a weak D match, TRBD2 (5 bases). The CDR3 is 11 amino acids. Trimming left V 6 bases short and J 7 bases short, with 6 bases between. Germline CDR1 reads MNHEY; CDR2 reads SVGAGI. CDR3 sequence (DNA): TGTGCCAGCAGGGGAGACGGGGAGCTGTTTTTT. Translating gives CASRGDGELFF.

There are a few counts of this clone. The chain links TRBV5-1 to TRBJ1-4; a weak D match, TRBD1 (6 bases). Trimming removed 4 bases at V and 4 bases at J, with 14 bases between. Germline V gene data show CDR1 as SGHRS and CDR2 as YFSETQ. The CDR3 is made up of 15 amino acids. CDR3 sequence reads: CASSPGQTVNEKLFF. The CDR3 coding sequence is TGCGCCAGCAGCCCCGGACAGACCGTTAATGAAAAACTGTTTTTT.

The chain recombines TRBV6-5 with TRBJ1-1, with D possibly TRBD1 on 6 matching bases. The CDR3 loop spans 13 amino acids. Germline V gene lookup returns CDR1 MNHEY and CDR2 SVGAGI. The V and J ends lost 7 bases and 6 bases respectively, with 15 bases between them. CDR3 bases: TGTGCCAGCAAACAGGGAATGCTCCCTGAAGCTTTCTTT. Translated: CASKQGMLPEAFF.

The gene calls are TRBV30 and TRBJ2-7; possibly TRBD1 or TRBD2 for D (5 bases each). Germline V lookup: CDR1 GTSNPN, CDR2 SVGIG (reference sequence). The CDR3 totals 12 residues. V shed 4 bases and J shed 6 bases, with 13 bases lying between them. The CDR3 reads CAWKGTVLEQYF. In DNA, the CDR3 is TGTGCCTGGAAAGGGACGGTGCTCGAGCAGTACTTC.

The chain is built from TRBV7-2 and TRBJ2-7, with TRBD2 identical over 11 bases. Germline V gives CDR1 SGHTA, CDR2 FQGNSA. V trimming: 1 base; J trimming: 0 bases; junction bases outside the gene matches: 2. This CDR3 comprises 16 residues. CDR3 bases: TGTGCCAGCAGCTTAGGGGGACTAGCGGACTCCTACGAGCAGTACTTC. Protein sequence: CASSLGGLADSYEQYF. Full variable domain (outside the CDR3, taken from reference TRBV7-2 and TRBJ2-7): GAGVSQSPSNKVTEKGKDVELRCDPISGHTALYWYRQSLGQGLEFLIYFQGNSAPDKSGLPSDRFSAERTGGSVSTLTIQRTQQEDSAVYLCASSLGGLADSYEQYFGPGTRLTVT.

The chain combines TRBV5-6 with TRBJ2-6; no firm D call. Germline loops: CDR1 SGHDT, CDR2 YYEEEE. The V gene lost 0 bases and the J gene lost 0 bases, with 7 bases spanning the gap. The CDR3 is made up of 16 amino acids. CDR3 sequence reads: CASSLVSVSGANVLTF. CDR3 DNA: TGTGCCAGCAGCTTGGTATCCGTCTCTGGGGCCAACGTCCTGACTTTC. The whole variable domain, filled in from reference TRBV5-6 and TRBJ2-6, reads DAGVTQSPTHLIKTRGQQVTLRCSPKSGHDTVSWYQQALGQGPQFIFQYYEEEERQRGNFPDRFSGHQFPNYSSELNVNALLLGDSALYLCASSLVSVSGANVLTFGAGSRLTVL.

This chain connects TRBV9 to TRBJ2-5; 10 nucleotides match TRBD1. V shed 2 bases, J shed 3 bases, and the junction held 4 bases outside the gene matches. Per the germline V gene, CDR1 is SGDLS and CDR2 is YYNGEE. The CDR3 spans 15 residues. The CDR3 spells CASSVLGTGEETQYF. For the CDR3, the DNA is TGTGCCAGCAGCGTCCTTGGGACAGGGGAAGAGACCCAGTACTTC.

In its sample, this clone was seen a few times. The chain's CDR3 is CASRRLAGASGDTQYF. CDR3 sequence (DNA): TGTGCCAGCAGGAGACTAGCGGGGGCCTCCGGGGATACGCAGTATTTT. This sequence joins TRBV28 and TRBJ2-3; 12 nucleotides line up with TRBD2. CDR1 and CDR2 (germline): MDHEN, SYDVKM. The junction had 10 bases not matched to a gene; V was cut back by 6 bases and J by 6 bases. The CDR3 is made up of 16 amino acids.

This chain connects TRBV19 to TRBJ1-2; 7 nucleotides match TRBD1. This CDR3 comprises 15 residues. CDR1 and CDR2 from the germline V gene are LNHDA and SQIVND (reference sequence). V lost 7 bases to trimming and J lost 3 bases; unmatched junction nucleotides: 11. CDR3 amino acids: CASTSVGDSYYGYTF. CDR3 nucleotide sequence: TGTGCCAGTACCTCCGTCGGGGACAGTTACTATGGCTACACCTTC. The full variable domain, with the rest looked up from reference TRBV19 and TRBJ1-2, is DGGITQSPKYLFRKEGQNVTLSCEQNLNHDAMYWYRQDPGQGLRLIYYSQIVNDFQKGDIAEGYSVSREKKESFPLTVTSAQKNPTAFYLCASTSVGDSYYGYTFGSGTRLTVV.

The CDR3 reads CASSQGLMRTGETEAFF. The CDR3 DNA reads TGCGCCAGCAGCCAAGGTCTTATGAGGACAGGGGAGACTGAAGCTTTCTTT. This rearrangement joins TRBV4-3 to TRBJ1-1; TRBD1 matches 9 bases. The ends lost 1 base at V and 5 bases at J; junction bases unmatched: 11. The V gene's germline CDR1 is LGHNA and CDR2 YSLEER. The CDR3 is 17 amino acids.

This rearrangement joins TRBV7-6 to TRBJ2-7; 9 nucleotides align to TRBD1. J gave up 6 bases and V 4 bases, and 13 bases lay outside the gene matches. CDR1 SGHVS and CDR2 FNYEAQ come from the germline V gene. The CDR3 loop spans 16 amino acids. The CDR3 protein is CASSSPWGQGRGEQYF. In DNA, the CDR3 is TGTGCCAGCAGCTCCCCATGGGGACAGGGTAGGGGCGAGCAGTACTTC. Filled out from reference TRBV7-6 and TRBJ2-7, the complete variable domain reads GAGVSQSPRYKVTKRGQDVALRCDPISGHVSLYWYRQALGQGPEFLTYFNYEAQQDKSGLPNDRFSAERPEGSISTLTIQRTEQRDSAMYRCASSSPWGQGRGEQYFGPGTRLTVT.

In this sample, this clone turned up a few times. The V and J genes are TRBV28 and TRBJ1-4; 8 bases match TRBD1. In germline, CDR1 is MDHEN, CDR2 SYDVKM. The CDR3 runs 15 residues. Unmatched junction bases numbered 8, after V lost 6 bases and J lost 5 bases. The CDR3 region is CASSNGQGVNEKLFF. In nucleotides, the CDR3 is TGTGCCAGCAGCAACGGACAGGGCGTAAATGAAAAACTGTTTTTT.

This clone was seen a few times. The chain joins TRBV30 to TRBJ1-2; a weak D match, TRBD1 (5 bases). The CDR3 has 13 residues. V dropped 2 bases and J dropped 8 bases, with 15 bases sitting between them. From germline, CDR1 is GTSNPN and CDR2 SVGIG (reference sequence). The DNA for the CDR3 is TGTGCCTGGAGTCTCAGGGCGACGGGGGGCTACACCTTC. Translation gives CAWSLRATGGYTF.

This clone was observed a handful of times. The genes are TRBV2 and TRBJ2-3; 8 nucleotides agree with TRBD2. This CDR3 comprises 14 residues. The ends lost 6 bases at V and 6 bases at J; junction bases unmatched: 8. The germline V gene encodes CDR1 SNHLY and CDR2 FYNNEI. The CDR3: CASRSGSSPDTQYF. DNA for the CDR3: TGTGCCAGCAGAAGCGGGAGTTCCCCCGATACGCAGTATTTT.